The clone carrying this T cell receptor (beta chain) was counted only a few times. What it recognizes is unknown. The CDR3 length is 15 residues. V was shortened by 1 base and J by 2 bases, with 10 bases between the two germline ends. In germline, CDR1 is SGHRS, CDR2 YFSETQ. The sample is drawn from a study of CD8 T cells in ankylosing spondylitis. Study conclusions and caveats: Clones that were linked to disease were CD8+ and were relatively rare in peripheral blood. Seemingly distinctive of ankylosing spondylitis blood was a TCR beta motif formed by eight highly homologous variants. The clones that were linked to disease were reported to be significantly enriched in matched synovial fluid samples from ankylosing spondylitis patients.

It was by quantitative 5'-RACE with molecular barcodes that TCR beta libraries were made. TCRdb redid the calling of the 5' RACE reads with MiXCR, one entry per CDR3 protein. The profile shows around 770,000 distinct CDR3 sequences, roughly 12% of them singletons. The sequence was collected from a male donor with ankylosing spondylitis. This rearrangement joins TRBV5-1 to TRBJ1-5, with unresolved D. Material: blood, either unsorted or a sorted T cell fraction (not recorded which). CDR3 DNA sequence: TGCGCCAGCAGCTTGCTGGGGATTGGCAATCAGCCCCAGCATTTT. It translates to CASSLLGIGNQPQHF.